These T cell receptor beta chains were read from a single sample in a study of CXCR3-negative and CXCR3-positive naive CD8 T cells. Each CDR3 protein gets one entry in TCRdb, which reprocessed the 5' RACE reads and gives no DNA. This listing includes roughly 89,000 distinct CDR3 sequences. The sample taken for sequencing was naive CXCR3- CD8+ T cells from blood. The receptors originated from a human donor in good health. Some clones in this sample may be carry-over from other donors' samples. Each CDR3 is given with its conserved first and last residue.

CDR3aa	v_gene	j_gene
CASSPDREETQYF	TRBV5-5	TRBJ2-5
CASSYSSGSEQYF	TRBV6-6	TRBJ2-7
CSARDSAGGPYIEQFF	TRBV20-1	TRBJ2-1
CSVQEGGEVNEQFF	TRBV29-1	TRBJ2-1
CSAPYNTGAFF	TRBV20-1	TRBJ1-1
CASSVDRGANTEAFF	TRBV7-2	TRBJ1-1
CASSQDPNTGELFF	TRBV4-3	TRBJ2-2
CASTPNPYQETQYF	TRBV2	TRBJ2-5
CASSDGTGYEQYF	TRBV7-9	TRBJ2-7
CASSQDGIAPQAQYF	TRBV4-3	TRBJ2-3
CASSQAGGGRETQYF	TRBV12-3/TRBV12-4	TRBJ2-5
CASSLSGGTDTQYF	TRBV7-6	TRBJ2-3
CSVLFGAEQYF	TRBV29-1	TRBJ2-7
CSADGGGALGYTF	TRBV29-1	TRBJ1-2
CSARGPGHGVEAFF	TRBV20-1	TRBJ1-1
CSVGLWDKNVHEQYF	TRBV29-1	TRBJ2-7
CASSLTLAGLNEQYF	TRBV7-9	TRBJ2-7
CASSLIQESSYEQYF	TRBV27	TRBJ2-7
CASSEAGQLTDTQYF	TRBV9	TRBJ2-3
CASGLAPFGVHQPQHF	TRBV12-5	TRBJ1-5
CSARTMAELNIQYF	TRBV20-1	TRBJ2-4
CASSTGTGYEQYF	TRBV19	TRBJ2-7
CASSQTGHLGSSNQPQHF	TRBV28	TRBJ1-5
CSARDRTSSYNEQLF	TRBV20-1	TRBJ2-1
CASSHGGEYEQYF	TRBV4-2	TRBJ2-7
CSAGPGTGGYEQFF	TRBV20-1	TRBJ2-1
CSAVDSGSTLYNEQFF	TRBV20-1	TRBJ2-1
CSASQGLAGGGSYEQYF	TRBV20-1	TRBJ2-7
CASRAGWGYGYTF	TRBV7-9	TRBJ1-2
CASSPTRDLVEQYF	TRBV4-1	TRBJ2-7
CASRFGQSYTEAFF	TRBV5-6	TRBJ1-1
CSVESTGARNEQFF	TRBV29-1	TRBJ2-1
CASSLGDNEQFF	TRBV5-1	TRBJ2-1
CVSSASGGIQETQYF	TRBV2	TRBJ2-5
CASSPSRTASTDTQYF	TRBV18	TRBJ2-3
CASSLRGFSDEQYF	TRBV28	TRBJ2-7
CASSFGPNSNQPQHF	TRBV7-6	TRBJ1-5
CASSYSRGLAGEETQYF	TRBV6-2/TRBV6-3	TRBJ2-5
CASSYWLAGSEQYF	TRBV6-6	TRBJ2-7
CASSSGTSAIPSTDTQYF	TRBV5-1	TRBJ2-3
CSVFAGLAGRDEQFF	TRBV29-1	TRBJ2-1
CSALGGDGANVLTF	TRBV20-1	TRBJ2-6
CASSSGQGMFGGTEAFF	TRBV21-1	TRBJ1-1
CSVEGLAGVGETQYF	TRBV29-1	TRBJ2-5
CASSSGSQVDEQFF	TRBV12-3/TRBV12-4	TRBJ2-1
CASSLKDVSSYNEQFF	TRBV12-3/TRBV12-4	TRBJ2-1
CASSESGQAAPLHF	TRBV25-1	TRBJ1-6
CSASGLLATPTDTQYF	TRBV20-1	TRBJ2-3
CASSQEGWEQQYF	TRBV4-3	TRBJ2-7
CSVGQSSYEQYF	TRBV29-1	TRBJ2-7